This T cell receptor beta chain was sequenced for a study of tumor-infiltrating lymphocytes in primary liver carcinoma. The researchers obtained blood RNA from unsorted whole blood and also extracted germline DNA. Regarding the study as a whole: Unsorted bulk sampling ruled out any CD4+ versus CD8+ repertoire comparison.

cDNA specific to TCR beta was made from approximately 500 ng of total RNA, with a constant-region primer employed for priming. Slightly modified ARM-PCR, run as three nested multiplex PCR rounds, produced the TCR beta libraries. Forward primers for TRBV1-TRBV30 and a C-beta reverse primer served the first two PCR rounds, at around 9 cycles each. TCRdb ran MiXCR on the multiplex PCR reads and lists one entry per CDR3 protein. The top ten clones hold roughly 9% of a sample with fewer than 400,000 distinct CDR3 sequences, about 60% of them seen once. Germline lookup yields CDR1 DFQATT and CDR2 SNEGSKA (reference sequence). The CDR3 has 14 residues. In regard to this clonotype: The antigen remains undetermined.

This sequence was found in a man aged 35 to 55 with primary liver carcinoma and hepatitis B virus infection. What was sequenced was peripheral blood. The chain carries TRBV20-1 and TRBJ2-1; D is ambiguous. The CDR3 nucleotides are TGCGGATTACAGCCTTCGAGCTCCTACAATGAGCAGTTCTTC. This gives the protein CGLQPSSSYNEQFF.